This entry lists 10 T cell receptor beta chains sequenced from one sample in a study of OX40 agonist ivuxolimab in advanced cancers. Sequencing used immunoSEQ multiplex PCR; TCRdb keeps in-frame clones, though not all of them. Among some 11,000 clones listed, around 84% were seen once. Sequencing was performed on CD4+ or CD8+ T cells sorted from blood, taken in a trial of the OX40 agonist ivuxolimab. These receptors came from an adult with an advanced solid tumor such as melanoma, head and neck, liver or kidney cancer.

The chain combines TRBV9 with TRBJ1-3; D is unresolved. CDR3 length: 14 residues. The V end was cut by 0 bases, the J end by 0 bases, with 4 bases between. Looked up from germline, CDR1 is SGDLS and CDR2 is YYNGEE. Written as DNA, the CDR3 is TGTGCCAGCAGCGTAGGGGACTCTGGAAACACCATATATTTT. Protein sequence: CASSVGDSGNTIYF.

The rearrangement uses TRBV29-1 and TRBJ2-1; D is undetermined. Germline values: CDR1 SQVTM, CDR2 ANQGSEA. CDR3 length: 17 residues. Trimming cost V 3 bases and J 0 bases, with 18 bases left between them. CDR3 region: CSVDALFGSNSYNEQFF. For the CDR3, the DNA is TGCAGCGTTGATGCGTTGTTCGGAAGTAACTCCTACAATGAGCAGTTCTTC.

This chain connects TRBV29-1 to TRBJ2-1, with 9 bases fitting TRBD2. The V gene end was trimmed by 1 base and the J gene end by 7 bases; junction bases not matched to a gene: 11. Germline V gene sequence: CDR1 SQVTM, CDR2 ANQGSEA. The CDR3 spans 16 residues. CDR3: CSVEGTFSGSFNEQFF. The CDR3 DNA is TGCAGCGTTGAAGGGACCTTTAGCGGGAGTTTTAATGAGCAGTTCTTC.

The rearrangement joins TRBV30 to TRBJ2-1, with 8 bases lining up with TRBD2. V shed 0 bases, J shed 7 bases, and the junction held 11 bases outside the gene matches. CDR1 and CDR2 (germline): GTSNPN, SVGIG (reference sequence). CDR3 size: 16 residues. The chain's CDR3 is CAWSVGSGKRLNEQFF. CDR3 sequence (DNA): TGTGCCTGGAGTGTAGGTAGCGGGAAGAGACTAAATGAGCAGTTCTTC.

The rearrangement uses TRBV7-9 and TRBJ1-1; 9 bases are shared with TRBD1. Unmatched junction bases numbered 5, after V lost 5 bases and J lost 4 bases. CDR1 and CDR2 (germline): SEHNR, FQNEAQ (reference sequence). This CDR3 is 14 amino acids long. For the CDR3, the DNA is TGTGCCAGCAGCCAAGGGACAGGGCGCACTGAAGCTTTCTTT. Translating it yields CASSQGTGRTEAFF.

V gene TRBV30 combines with J gene TRBJ1-1; 9 bases match TRBD1. V dropped 4 bases and J dropped 6; count of bases not matched to a gene: 3. The V gene's germline CDR1 is GTSNPN and CDR2 SVGIG (reference sequence). This CDR3 has 12 amino acids. The CDR3 DNA follows: TGTGCCTGGAAACAGGGGGCAGCTGAAGCTTTCTTT. This sequence encodes CAWKQGAAEAFF. Based on the CDR3 plus reference TRBV30 and TRBJ1-1, the full variable domain is SQTIHQWPATLVQPVGSPLSLECTVEGTSNPNLYWYRQAAGRGLQLLFYSVGIGQISSEVPQNLSASRPQDRQFILSSKKLLLSDSGFYLCAWKQGAAEAFFGQGTRLTVV.

The V call is TRBV7-2, the J call TRBJ1-3; 7 bases are a match to TRBD1. This CDR3 comprises 14 residues. With 5 bases clipped from V and 2 bases from J, the junction kept 3 bases outside the gene matches. In germline, CDR1 is SGHTA, CDR2 FQGNSA. The CDR3, as DNA: TGTGCCAGCAGCCAGGACAGGACTGGAAACACCATATATTTT. This encodes CASSQDRTGNTIYF.

The chain carries TRBV5-4 and TRBJ2-7, with a possible D match to TRBD1 (6 bases). V was pared by 2 bases and J by 7 bases, with 16 bases between. The germline CDR1 and CDR2 sequences are SGHNT and YYREEE (reference sequence). The CDR3 consists of 14 residues. CDR3 sequence (DNA): TGTGCCAGCAGCTTTGGGTTCAGGGGAGTAGAGCAGTACTTC. It codes for CASSFGFRGVEQYF.

The genes are TRBV9 and TRBJ1-1; a possible D gene is TRBD1 (6 bases). Germline V lookup: CDR1 SGDLS, CDR2 YYNGEE. The ends were cut back, 0 bases at V and 6 bases at J, with 12 bases in the middle. The CDR3 covers 14 residues. The CDR3 DNA sequence: TGTGCCAGCAGCGTAGGATTGGGGGGCCCTGAAGCTTTCTTT. Its protein is CASSVGLGGPEAFF.

The J gene is TRBJ2-7, the V gene TRBV9; a weak D match, TRBD1 (6 bases). Trimming pared 3 bases from V and 6 bases from J, leaving 13 bases between. From germline, CDR1 is SGDLS and CDR2 YYNGEE. CDR3 length: 13 residues. In DNA, the CDR3 is TGTGCCAGCAGCGCAGGAACAGGGTTCGAGCAGTACTTC. It codes for CASSAGTGFEQYF. Complete variable domain (other parts from reference TRBV9 and TRBJ2-7): DSGVTQTPKHLITATGQRVTLRCSPRSGDLSVYWYQQSLDQGLQFLIQYYNGEERAKGNILERFSAQQFPDLHSELNLSSLELGDSALYFCASSAGTGFEQYFGPGTRLTVT.